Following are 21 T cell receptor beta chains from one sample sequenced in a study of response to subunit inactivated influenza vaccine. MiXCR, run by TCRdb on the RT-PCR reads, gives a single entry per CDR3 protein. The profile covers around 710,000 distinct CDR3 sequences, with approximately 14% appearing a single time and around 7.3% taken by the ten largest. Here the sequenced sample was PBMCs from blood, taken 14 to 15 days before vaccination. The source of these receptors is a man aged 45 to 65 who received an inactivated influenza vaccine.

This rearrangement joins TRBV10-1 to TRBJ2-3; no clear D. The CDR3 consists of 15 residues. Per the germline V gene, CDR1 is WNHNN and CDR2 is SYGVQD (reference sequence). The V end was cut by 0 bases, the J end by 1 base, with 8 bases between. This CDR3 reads CASSESTRRTDTQYF. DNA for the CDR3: TGCGCCAGCAGTGAGTCGACCAGGCGCACAGATACGCAGTATTTT.

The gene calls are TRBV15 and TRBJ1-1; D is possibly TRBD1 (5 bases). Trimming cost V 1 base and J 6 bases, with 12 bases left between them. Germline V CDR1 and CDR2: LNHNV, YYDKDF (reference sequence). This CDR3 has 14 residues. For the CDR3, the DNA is TGTGCCACCAGCAGAGTTACACGGGGCGCTGAAGCTTTCTTT. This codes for CATSRVTRGAEAFF.

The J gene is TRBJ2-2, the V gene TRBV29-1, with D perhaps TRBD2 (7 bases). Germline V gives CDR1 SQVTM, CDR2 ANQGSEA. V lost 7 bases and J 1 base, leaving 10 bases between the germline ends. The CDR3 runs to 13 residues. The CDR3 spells CSAGGRNTGELFF. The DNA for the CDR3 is TGCAGCGCCGGGGGGCGGAACACCGGGGAGCTGTTTTTT.

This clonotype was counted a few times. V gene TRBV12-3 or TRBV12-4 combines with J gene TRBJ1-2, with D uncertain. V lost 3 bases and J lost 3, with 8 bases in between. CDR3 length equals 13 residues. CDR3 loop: CASSFLVDYGYTF. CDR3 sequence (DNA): TGTGCCAGCAGTTTTTTGGTGGACTATGGCTACACCTTC.

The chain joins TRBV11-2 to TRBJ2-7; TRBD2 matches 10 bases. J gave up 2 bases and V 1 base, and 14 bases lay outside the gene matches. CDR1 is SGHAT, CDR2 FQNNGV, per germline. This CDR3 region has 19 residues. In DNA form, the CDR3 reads TGTGCCAGCAGCTTAGTTCACCGTTTTCAGCTAGCGGGAGCCTACGAGCAGTACTTC. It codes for CASSLVHRFQLAGAYEQYF.

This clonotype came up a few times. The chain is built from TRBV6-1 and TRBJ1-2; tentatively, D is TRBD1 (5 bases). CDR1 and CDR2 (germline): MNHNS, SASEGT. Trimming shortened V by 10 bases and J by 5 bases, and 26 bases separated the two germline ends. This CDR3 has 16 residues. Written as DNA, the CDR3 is TGTGCCACCAGACGTCCCGGCGGCAAAGGGGAATATGGCTACACCTTC. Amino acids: CATRRPGGKGEYGYTF.

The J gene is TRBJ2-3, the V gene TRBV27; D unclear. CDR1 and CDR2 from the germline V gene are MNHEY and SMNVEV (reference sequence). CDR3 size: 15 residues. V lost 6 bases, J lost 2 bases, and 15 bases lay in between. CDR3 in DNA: TGTGCCAGCAGCACCAGAAGCCCTATCACAGATACGCAGTATTTT. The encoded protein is CASSTRSPITDTQYF.

The CDR3 DNA reads as TGCGCCAGCAGCTTGGAGGGTATGAATGAGCAGTTCTTC. Amino acids: CASSLEGMNEQFF. The V call is TRBV5-1, the J call TRBJ2-1, with unresolved D. This CDR3 spans 13 amino acids. Germline loops: CDR1 SGHRS, CDR2 YFSETQ. With 0 bases removed from V and 7 bases from J, the gap between germline ends came to 8 bases.

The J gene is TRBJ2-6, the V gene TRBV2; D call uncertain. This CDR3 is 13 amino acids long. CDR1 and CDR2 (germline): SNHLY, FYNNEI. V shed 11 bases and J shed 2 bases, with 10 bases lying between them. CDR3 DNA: TGTGCCGGCAAGGGAACTGGGGCCAACGTCCTGACTTTC. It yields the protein CAGKGTGANVLTF. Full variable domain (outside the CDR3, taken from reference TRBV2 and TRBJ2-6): EPEVTQTPSHQVTQMGQEVILRCVPISNHLYFYWYRQILGQKVEFLVSFYNNEISEKSEIFDDQFSVERPDGSNFTLKIRSTKLEDSAMYFCAGKGTGANVLTFGAGSRLTVL.

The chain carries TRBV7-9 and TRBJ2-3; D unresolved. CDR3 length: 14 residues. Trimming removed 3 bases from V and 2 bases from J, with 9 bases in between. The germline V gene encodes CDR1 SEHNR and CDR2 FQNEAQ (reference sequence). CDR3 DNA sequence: TGTGCCAGCAGCTTGGCAAAAAACACAGATACGCAGTATTTT. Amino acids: CASSLAKNTDTQYF.

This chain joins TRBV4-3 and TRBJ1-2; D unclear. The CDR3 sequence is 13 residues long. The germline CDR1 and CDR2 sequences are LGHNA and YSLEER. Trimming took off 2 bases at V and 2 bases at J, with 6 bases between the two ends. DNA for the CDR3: TGCGCCAGCAGCCAATCGGGGAACTATGGCTACACCTTC. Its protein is CASSQSGNYGYTF.

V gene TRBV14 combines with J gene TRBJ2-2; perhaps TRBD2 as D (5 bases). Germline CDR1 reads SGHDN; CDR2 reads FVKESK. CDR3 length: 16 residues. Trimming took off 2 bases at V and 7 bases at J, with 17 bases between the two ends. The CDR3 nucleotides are TGTGCCAGCAGCCAAATACGGGATGCTAACGGCGGGGAGCTGTTTTTT. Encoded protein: CASSQIRDANGGELFF.

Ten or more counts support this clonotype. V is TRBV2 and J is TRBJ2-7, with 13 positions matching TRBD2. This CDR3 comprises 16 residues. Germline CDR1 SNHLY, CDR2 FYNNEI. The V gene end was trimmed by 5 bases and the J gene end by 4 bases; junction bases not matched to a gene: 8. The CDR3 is CASSKGTSGMRYEQYF. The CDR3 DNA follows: TGTGCCAGCAGTAAAGGGACTAGCGGGATGAGGTACGAGCAGTACTTC.

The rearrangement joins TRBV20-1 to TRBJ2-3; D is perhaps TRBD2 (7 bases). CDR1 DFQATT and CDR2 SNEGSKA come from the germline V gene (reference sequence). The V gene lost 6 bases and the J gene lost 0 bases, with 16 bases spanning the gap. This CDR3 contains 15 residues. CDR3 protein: CSARGGAVSTDTQYF. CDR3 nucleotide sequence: TGCAGTGCCCGAGGGGGGGCCGTTAGCACAGATACGCAGTATTTT.

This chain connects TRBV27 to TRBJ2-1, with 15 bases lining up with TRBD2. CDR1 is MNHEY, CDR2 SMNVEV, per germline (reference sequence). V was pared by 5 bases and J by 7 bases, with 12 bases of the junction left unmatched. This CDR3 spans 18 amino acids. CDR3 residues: CASSPPPGLAGGVNEQFF. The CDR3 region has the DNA TGTGCCAGCAGTCCCCCCCCCGGACTAGCGGGAGGGGTGAATGAGCAGTTCTTC.

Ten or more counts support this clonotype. The CDR3 reads CAISELAGAKYNEQFF. The CDR3, as DNA: TGTGCCATCAGTGAACTAGCGGGGGCCAAATACAATGAGCAGTTCTTC. The chain uses TRBV10-3 and TRBJ2-1, with TRBD2 matching over 11 bases. With V trimmed by 3 bases and J by 4 bases, 5 bases remained unmatched. The CDR3 consists of 16 residues. The germline V gene encodes CDR1 ENHRY and CDR2 SYGVKD.

CDR3 sequence: CASTTGGPQHF. In DNA form, the CDR3 reads TGTGCCAGCACCACTGGGGGGCCCCAGCATTTT. The rearrangement joins TRBV7-2 to TRBJ1-5; D perhaps matches TRBD1 (5 bases). This CDR3 is 11 amino acids long. Germline CDR1 and CDR2: SGHTA and FQGNSA. V lost 7 bases, J lost 9 bases, and 10 bases lay in between.

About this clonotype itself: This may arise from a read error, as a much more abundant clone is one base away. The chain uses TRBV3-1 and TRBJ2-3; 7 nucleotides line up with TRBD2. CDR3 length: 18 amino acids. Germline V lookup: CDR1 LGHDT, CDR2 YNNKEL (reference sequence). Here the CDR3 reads CATSQGWGGWGRTDTQYF. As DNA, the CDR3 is TGTGCCACCAGCCAAGGATGGGGGGGTTGGGGCCGCACAGATACGCAGTATTTT.

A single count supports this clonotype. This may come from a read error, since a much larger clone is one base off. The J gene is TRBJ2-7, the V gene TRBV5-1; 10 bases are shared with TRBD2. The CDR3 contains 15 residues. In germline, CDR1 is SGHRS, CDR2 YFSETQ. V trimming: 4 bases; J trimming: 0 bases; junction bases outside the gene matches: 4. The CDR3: CASSGTSAHSYEQYF. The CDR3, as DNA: TGCGCCAGCAGCGGGACTAGCGCTCACTCCTACGAGCAGTACTTC.

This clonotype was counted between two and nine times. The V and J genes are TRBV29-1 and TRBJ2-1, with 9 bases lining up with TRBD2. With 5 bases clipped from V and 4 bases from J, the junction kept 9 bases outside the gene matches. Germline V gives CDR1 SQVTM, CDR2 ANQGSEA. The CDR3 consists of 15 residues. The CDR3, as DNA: TGCAGCGTTAAGATCGCGGGAGGGATGTACAATGAGCAGTTCTTC. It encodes CSVKIAGGMYNEQFF.

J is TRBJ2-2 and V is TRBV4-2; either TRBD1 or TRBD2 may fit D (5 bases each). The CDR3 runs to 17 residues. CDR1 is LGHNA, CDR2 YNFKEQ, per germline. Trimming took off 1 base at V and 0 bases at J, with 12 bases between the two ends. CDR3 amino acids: CASSQGFGTPNTGELFF. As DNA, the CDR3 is TGTGCCAGCAGCCAAGGGTTCGGGACCCCGAACACCGGGGAGCTGTTTTTT.